The 31 T cell receptor beta chains listed next were all sequenced from one sample in a study of T cells after yellow fever vaccination. TCRdb fed the 5' RACE reads into MiXCR, producing one record per CDR3 protein. The sample lists 340,000 or so distinct CDR3 sequences, roughly an eighth occurring once. This specimen consisted of CD4+ T cells sorted from PBMCs, obtained 15 days after the yellow fever booster vaccination. The receptor source for this set is a young man who received the YFV17D yellow fever vaccine.

In its sample, this clonotype was seen many times. This chain joins TRBV2 and TRBJ1-5; D unclear. V lost 6 bases, J lost 2 bases, and 8 bases lay in between. The germline V gene encodes CDR1 SNHLY and CDR2 FYNNEI. The CDR3 is 13 residues long. CDR3 sequence: CASRVEGNQPQHF. CDR3 coding DNA: TGTGCCAGCAGGGTAGAGGGCAATCAGCCCCAGCATTTT.

The rearrangement uses TRBV5-1 and TRBJ2-1; 8 nucleotides match TRBD1. Germline CDR1 reads SGHRS; CDR2 reads YFSETQ. V was pared by 5 bases and J by 4 bases, with 5 bases of the junction left unmatched. This CDR3 comprises 14 residues. DNA for the CDR3: TGCGCCAGCAGGGCCGGACAGGGATACAATGAGCAGTTCTTC. Residues: CASRAGQGYNEQFF.

This clonotype has more than one count but fewer than ten. CDR3 coding DNA: TGTGCCAGCATCGGACAGGGGGGTAATCAGCCCCAGCATTTT. Residues: CASIGQGGNQPQHF. The chain is built from TRBV5-5 and TRBJ1-5, with 10 positions matching TRBD1. The V and J ends lost 6 bases and 4 bases, in that order; junction bases with no gene match: 4. This CDR3 comprises 14 residues. The germline CDR1 and CDR2 sequences are SGHKS and YYEKEE (reference sequence).

V gene TRBV6-2 or TRBV6-3 combines with J gene TRBJ2-3; possibly TRBD1 for D (5 bases). Trimming pared 3 bases from V and 4 bases from J, leaving 17 bases between. This CDR3 comprises 16 residues. Germline V lookup: CDR1 MNHEY, CDR2 SVGEGT. The CDR3 region is CASSYSTATYADTQYF. The CDR3 bases are TGTGCCAGCAGTTATTCGACAGCGACCTATGCAGATACGCAGTATTTT.

The table lists this clonotype with a few counts. This rearrangement joins TRBV7-7 to TRBJ1-1; 9 bases match TRBD1. The J segment lost 0 bases and the V segment lost 3 bases, leaving 5 bases of the junction unmatched. Looked up from germline, CDR1 is SSHAT and CDR2 is FNYEAQ (reference sequence). The CDR3 is made up of 16 amino acids. The CDR3 reads CASSFRRDRVNTEAFF. DNA for the CDR3: TGTGCCAGCAGCTTCCGCCGGGACAGGGTGAACACTGAAGCTTTCTTT.

This clonotype has just a few counts. The rearrangement uses TRBV7-9 and TRBJ1-1; D is undetermined. Germline V gene data show CDR1 as SEHNR and CDR2 as FQNEAQ (reference sequence). The CDR3 is made up of 15 amino acids. With 0 bases removed from V and 6 bases from J, the gap between germline ends came to 14 bases. This CDR3 reads CASSLAYLSGPEAFF. Written as DNA, the CDR3 is TGTGCCAGCAGCTTAGCATATCTCTCCGGACCTGAAGCTTTCTTT.

This clonotype was counted a few times. This chain connects TRBV14 to TRBJ2-2; weak D call: TRBD1 (6 bases). The CDR3 is made up of 17 amino acids. V lost 2 bases and J 1 base, leaving 14 bases between the germline ends. From germline, CDR1 is SGHDN and CDR2 FVKESK. CDR3 sequence: CASSQLTGRWNTGELFF. The CDR3 nucleotides are TGTGCCAGCAGCCAACTTACAGGGCGTTGGAACACCGGGGAGCTGTTTTTT.

The CDR3 is CASSLDRVAEAFF. The CDR3 DNA reads TGTGCCAGCAGTCTGGACAGGGTAGCTGAAGCTTTCTTT. The rearrangement links TRBV12-3 or TRBV12-4 to TRBJ1-1, with 8 bases fitting TRBD1. Trimming cost V 5 bases and J 6 bases; bases outside gene matches: 5. The CDR3 runs to 13 residues.

V usage is TRBV7-9 and J usage is TRBJ1-2; no firm D call. The V and J ends lost 1 base and 7 bases respectively, with 10 bases between them. Germline CDR1 and CDR2: SEHNR and FQNEAQ (reference sequence). This CDR3 spans 13 amino acids. The CDR3 DNA is TGTGCCAGCAGCTTAGGGGAGGGTTCTGGCTACACCTTC. Protein sequence: CASSLGEGSGYTF.

This chain links TRBV6-1 with TRBJ2-7; the match to TRBD2 covers 12 bases. The CDR3 is 12 amino acids. Germline V gene lookup returns CDR1 MNHNS and CDR2 SASEGT. The trim removed 11 bases at V and 5 bases at J, leaving 4 bases unmatched. The CDR3 sequence is CALAGGPHEQYV. The CDR3 DNA sequence: TGTGCCCTAGCGGGGGGGCCCCACGAGCAGTACGTC.

The sample holds a few counts of this clonotype. The chain combines TRBV3-1 with TRBJ1-1; no clear D. V was cut by 4 bases and J by 0 bases, with 12 bases left in between. The CDR3 runs to 15 residues. Germline CDR1 and CDR2: LGHDT and YNNKEL (reference sequence). The CDR3 nucleotides are TGTGCCAGCAGCCGAGGGAGGGCTATGAACACTGAAGCTTTCTTT. Amino acids: CASSRGRAMNTEAFF.

The rearrangement links TRBV20-1 to TRBJ2-4; D may be TRBD1 (6 bases). CDR1 and CDR2 from the germline V gene are DFQATT and SNEGSKA (reference sequence). The CDR3 length is 14 residues. Trimming cost V 2 bases and J 8 bases, with 16 bases left between them. The CDR3 coding sequence is TGCAGTGCTAGACTCGGGCAGGGGTTCGACATTCAGTACTTC. It codes for CSARLGQGFDIQYF.

The chain is built from TRBV7-2 and TRBJ1-5; D possibly corresponds to TRBD1 (5 bases). The ends were cut back, 4 bases at V and 6 bases at J, with 13 bases in the middle. CDR1 and CDR2 (germline): SGHTA, FQGNSA. This CDR3 comprises 14 residues. The CDR3 spells CASSSSQGVQPQHF. The DNA for the CDR3 is TGTGCCAGCAGCTCCTCTCAGGGTGTTCAGCCCCAGCATTTT.

The chain is built from TRBV20-1 and TRBJ2-1, with TRBD2 identical over 11 bases. V lost 6 bases and J lost 0; bases outside the gene matches: 4. The CDR3 spans 15 residues. Germline CDR1 is DFQATT and CDR2 is SNEGSKA (reference sequence). In DNA, the CDR3 is TGCAGTGCCAGACTAGCGGGGAGCTCCTACAATGAGCAGTTCTTC. It specifies CSARLAGSSYNEQFF.

The sample holds a few counts of this clonotype. This rearrangement joins TRBV23-1 to TRBJ2-7, with D possibly being TRBD1 (6 bases). TRBV23-1 is placed among ORFs of uncertain function. This CDR3 has 13 residues. V lost 11 bases and J lost 3, with 17 bases in between. The CDR3 nucleotides read TGCGCCGGCCCCGGTGGACAGTTCTACGAGCAGTACGTC. It encodes CAGPGGQFYEQYV.

The CDR3 nucleotides are TGTGCCAGCAGCCCCAAAGTGGCCAGTTTCGCTGAGCAGTTCTTC. This gives the protein CASSPKVASFAEQFF. The genes are TRBV7-3 and TRBJ2-1; D unresolved. This CDR3 spans 15 amino acids. In germline, CDR1 is SGHTA, CDR2 FQGTGA. Trimming cost V 5 bases and J 9 bases, with 20 bases left between them.

This clonotype turned up a few times. The V gene is TRBV12-3 or TRBV12-4, the J gene TRBJ1-2; maybe TRBD1 (6 bases). The CDR3 is made up of 14 amino acids. V dropped 5 bases and J dropped 2 bases, with 12 bases sitting between them. The CDR3 coding sequence is TGTGCCAGCAGTCACAGGGATACCAACTATGGCTACACCTTC. It specifies CASSHRDTNYGYTF.

The sample holds many counts of this clonotype. Compared with germline, one end of the junction differs, possibly owing to a read error. This sequence joins TRBV7-2 and TRBJ2-5; weak D call: TRBD1 (6 bases). Germline V lookup: CDR1 SGHTA, CDR2 FQGNSA. CDR3 length equals 13 residues. The chain's CDR3 is CASNLSGEETQYF. The CDR3 DNA is TGTGCCAGCAACTTATCAGGGGAGGAGACCCAGTACTTC.

This clonotype was seen ten or more times. The rearrangement joins TRBV4-2 to TRBJ2-5, with 10 bases aligning to TRBD1. V shed 0 bases and J 5 bases; nucleotides not matched to a gene: 12. Germline-derived CDR1 and CDR2 are LGHNA and YNFKEQ. This CDR3 region has 18 residues. CDR3 in amino acids: CASSQDLGTGAGWETQYF. CDR3 DNA sequence: TGTGCCAGCAGCCAAGATTTGGGGACAGGGGCCGGCTGGGAGACCCAGTACTTC.

This chain links TRBV6-5 with TRBJ1-2; 7 bases are a match to TRBD1. The CDR3 totals 13 residues. The trim removed 6 bases at V and 6 bases at J, leaving 7 bases unmatched. CDR1 and CDR2 (germline): MNHEY, SVGAGI. This CDR3 reads CASSPDRAHGYTF. The CDR3 nucleotides are TGTGCCAGCAGCCCCGACAGGGCACATGGCTACACCTTC.

The chain joins TRBV20-1 to TRBJ1-1, with D possibly matching TRBD1 (5 bases). The V gene's germline CDR1 is DFQATT and CDR2 SNEGSKA (reference sequence). V lost 2 bases and J lost 8, with 15 bases in between. This CDR3 is 13 amino acids long. CDR3 residues: CSARTGGRVEAFF. CDR3 DNA: TGCAGTGCTAGAACCGGGGGGAGGGTCGAAGCTTTCTTT.

This clonotype has a handful of counts. The rearrangement joins TRBV10-2 to TRBJ1-4, with D perhaps TRBD1 (6 bases). CDR3 length equals 14 residues. Trimming removed 6 bases at V and 6 bases at J, with 14 bases between. CDR1 and CDR2 from the germline V gene are WSHSY and SAAADI. CDR3 DNA: TGCGCCAGCAGCGGGACACCAATTGATGAAAAACTGTTTTTT. As protein: CASSGTPIDEKLFF.

A few counts support this clonotype. The chain links TRBV6-5 to TRBJ2-3; D remains ambiguous. V shed 2 bases and J shed 2 bases, with 8 bases lying between them. The CDR3 has 14 amino acids. Looked up from germline, CDR1 is MNHEY and CDR2 is SVGAGI. Here the CDR3 DNA reads TGTGCCAGCAGTTACGGGCAGACCACAGATACGCAGTATTTT. It codes for CASSYGQTTDTQYF.

V usage is TRBV12-3 or TRBV12-4 and J usage is TRBJ1-1; a possible D gene is TRBD1 (5 bases). The ends were cut back, 5 bases at V and 6 bases at J, with 13 bases in the middle. This CDR3 contains 13 residues. CDR3 region: CASSTSGSPEAFF. Here the CDR3 DNA reads TGTGCCAGCAGTACCTCAGGGTCCCCTGAAGCTTTCTTT.

This clonotype was seen only a few times. The chain couples TRBV5-1 to TRBJ1-1; the match to TRBD1 covers 7 bases. With 4 bases clipped from V and 1 base from J, the junction kept 4 bases outside the gene matches. The CDR3 runs 14 residues. From germline, CDR1 is SGHRS and CDR2 YFSETQ. The CDR3 is CASSAGQTNTEAFF. The CDR3 bases are TGCGCCAGCAGCGCGGGACAGACGAACACTGAAGCTTTCTTT. Drawing the rest from reference TRBV5-1 and TRBJ1-1, the complete variable domain is KAGVTQTPRYLIKTRGQQVTLSCSPISGHRSVSWYQQTPGQGLQFLFEYFSETQRNKGNFPGRFSGRQFSNSRSEMNVSTLELGDSALYLCASSAGQTNTEAFFGQGTRLTVV.

This clonotype turned up a few times. The chain joins TRBV7-2 to TRBJ2-3; 7 bases fit TRBD1. V trimming: 5 bases; J trimming: 0 bases; junction bases outside the gene matches: 5. This CDR3 comprises 15 residues. Germline assignment: CDR1 SGHTA and CDR2 FQGNSA. The DNA of the CDR3 is TGTGCCAGCAGCCCCGACAGGGTGAGCACAGATACGCAGTATTTT. This codes for CASSPDRVSTDTQYF.

The chain combines TRBV5-1 with TRBJ1-2; 8 nucleotides agree with TRBD1. The V gene end was trimmed by 4 bases and the J gene end by 2 bases; junction bases not matched to a gene: 7. CDR1 and CDR2 (germline): SGHRS, YFSETQ. This CDR3 has 15 amino acids. The CDR3 sequence: CASSPTGARNYGYTF. CDR3 DNA sequence: TGCGCCAGCAGCCCGACAGGGGCGCGGAACTATGGCTACACCTTC. Full variable domain (missing parts from reference TRBV5-1 and TRBJ1-2): KAGVTQTPRYLIKTRGQQVTLSCSPISGHRSVSWYQQTPGQGLQFLFEYFSETQRNKGNFPGRFSGRQFSNSRSEMNVSTLELGDSALYLCASSPTGARNYGYTFGSGTRLTVV.

This clonotype turned up a few times. V is TRBV2 and J is TRBJ2-3; a possible D gene is TRBD1 (5 bases). CDR3 size: 14 residues. V was trimmed by 7 bases and J by 1 base, leaving 12 bases between them. The germline CDR1 and CDR2 sequences are SNHLY and FYNNEI. Here the CDR3 reads CASKRGPGTDTQYF. In DNA, the CDR3 is TGTGCCAGCAAAAGGGGTCCAGGCACAGATACGCAGTATTTT.

This clonotype occurred a few times. The gene calls are TRBV7-2 and TRBJ2-3; the D gene could be TRBD1 or TRBD2 (5 bases each). The germline V gene has CDR1 SGHTA and CDR2 FQGNSA. Trimming removed 4 bases at V and 8 bases at J, with 22 bases between. This CDR3 has 16 amino acids. As DNA, the CDR3 is TGTGCCAGCAGCTCCCCGTCCGGGGCCTCTTCGGCTACGCAGTATTTT. Its translation is CASSSPSGASSATQYF.

Ten or more counts support this clonotype. The chain couples TRBV29-1 to TRBJ2-3; D not certain. Germline lookup yields CDR1 SQVTM and CDR2 ANQGSEA. V lost 0 bases to trimming and J lost 2 bases, with 12 bases between them. The CDR3 has 15 residues. The CDR3 reads CSVEERPNPTDTQYF. DNA for the CDR3: TGCAGCGTTGAAGAACGTCCGAACCCCACAGATACGCAGTATTTT.

The sample holds many counts of this clonotype. The rearrangement uses TRBV7-8 and TRBJ1-2, with 9 bases identical to TRBD1. The CDR3 contains 14 residues. CDR1 and CDR2 (germline): SGHVS, FQNEAQ. The junction had 2 bases not matched to a gene; V was cut back by 4 bases and J by 2 bases. The CDR3 sequence is CASSWDRANYGYTF. Here the CDR3 DNA reads TGTGCCAGCAGCTGGGACAGGGCCAACTATGGCTACACCTTC.